This TCR beta chain appears in the sequencing data of a study of blood T cell repertoires in COVID-19. Study summary: Acute and convalescent COVID-19 specimens originated in the United States, Italy and Spain.

Original data processing: Researchers report that nucleated cell counts were estimated from reference gene primer amplification. Clones were sequenced by immunoSEQ multiplex PCR, and TCRdb holds only the in-frame ones, with some missing. D and trimming come from the DNA, and the V and J calls and clone size come from that table. The profile shows roughly 210,000 clones, roughly nine tenths of them singletons. The junction had 9 bases not matched to a gene; V was cut back by 2 bases and J by 15 bases. The CDR3 spans 13 residues. From germline, CDR1 is LGHDT and CDR2 YNNKEL (reference sequence). The sequenced material came from peripheral blood. The chain is built from TRBV3-1 (or the pseudogene TRBV3-2) and TRBJ2-1; 8 bases align to TRBD2. The source of this sequence is a man aged 65-85 years with acute or convalescent COVID-19. The CDR3 is CASSQTGGDSAFF. CDR3 bases: TGTGCCAGCAGCCAAACCGGGGGGGACTCGGCGTTCTTC.